The 19 T cell receptor beta chains below come from one sample, sequenced in a study of blood T cell repertoires in COVID-19. Generated by immunoSEQ multiplex PCR, the TCRdb table keeps only in-frame clones and is missing some. The table records around 160,000 clones, roughly 80% of them present only once. The sequenced sample was PBMCs or T cells enriched from blood (not recorded which). The receptors were sampled from a man aged 50-59 years who had recovered from COVID-19.

V and J are TRBV11-1 and TRBJ2-2, with D tentatively TRBD2 (7 bases). Trimming took off 5 bases at V and 4 bases at J, with 17 bases between the two ends. CDR3 length equals 16 residues. Germline V CDR1 and CDR2: SGHAT, FQDESV (reference sequence). The CDR3 is CASSRSGRGITGELFF. The DNA for the CDR3 is TGTGCCAGCAGCCGCTCGGGGAGGGGGATCACCGGGGAGCTGTTTTTT. Based on the CDR3 plus reference TRBV11-1 and TRBJ2-2, the full variable domain is EAEVAQSPRYKITEKSQAVAFWCDPISGHATLYWYRQILGQGPELLVQFQDESVVDDSQLPKDRFSAERLKGVDSTLKIQPAELGDSAMYLCASSRSGRGITGELFFGEGSRLTVL.

V and J are TRBV28 and TRBJ2-7; TRBD1 is a possible D gene (6 bases). The V end was cut by 6 bases, the J end by 6 bases, with 18 bases between. This CDR3 is built from 14 residues. Germline V gene lookup returns CDR1 MDHEN and CDR2 SYDVKM. The CDR3 region is CASRGQGLVGEQYF. The CDR3, as DNA: TGTGCCAGCAGGGGGCAGGGGTTGGTTGGCGAGCAGTACTTC.

The chain couples TRBV19 to TRBJ2-3, with 12 nucleotides matching TRBD2. Germline V gene lookup returns CDR1 LNHDA and CDR2 SQIVND (reference sequence). The trim removed 3 bases at V and 4 bases at J, leaving 5 bases unmatched. The length of the CDR3 is 16 residues. This CDR3 reads CASSIGLAGTSDTQYF. Here the CDR3 DNA reads TGTGCCAGTAGTATCGGACTAGCGGGAACCTCAGATACGCAGTATTTT. The full variable domain, rest sourced from reference TRBV19 and TRBJ2-3, is DGGITQSPKYLFRKEGQNVTLSCEQNLNHDAMYWYRQDPGQGLRLIYYSQIVNDFQKGDIAEGYSVSREKKESFPLTVTSAQKNPTAFYLCASSIGLAGTSDTQYFGPGTRLTVL.

The chain has TRBV10-3 and TRBJ1-5; maybe TRBD1 (5 bases). V lost 1 base and J lost 5, with 9 bases in between. CDR1 is ENHRY, CDR2 SYGVKD, per germline. This CDR3 comprises 14 residues. DNA of the CDR3: TGTGCCATCAGTGAGTTGCGGGGGGATCAGCCCCAGCATTTT. Its protein is CAISELRGDQPQHF.

V and J are TRBV5-1 and TRBJ2-1; TRBD2 aligns across 7 bases. The CDR3 extends over 16 amino acids. V shed 0 bases and J 7 bases; nucleotides not matched to a gene: 10. Germline assignment: CDR1 SGHRS and CDR2 YFSETQ. In nucleotides, the CDR3 is TGCGCCAGCAGCTTGGTGGGGGGAGGGCCTAGGAATGAGCAGTTCTTC. Encoded protein: CASSLVGGGPRNEQFF.

The table lists this clone with a count of one. The rearrangement links TRBV28 to TRBJ1-2; D remains unclear. V gave up 3 bases and J gave up 8 bases, with 13 bases separating them. The CDR3 is made up of 13 amino acids. Germline lookup yields CDR1 MDHEN and CDR2 SYDVKM. The CDR3 DNA reads as TGTGCCAGCAGTTTGAGGAGTCTAAGGGGCTACACCTTC. It yields the protein CASSLRSLRGYTF.

This rearrangement joins TRBV28 to TRBJ2-1; a possible D gene is TRBD2 (6 bases). The V gene lost 4 bases and the J gene lost 7 bases, with 23 bases spanning the gap. The CDR3 loop spans 17 amino acids. Germline values: CDR1 MDHEN, CDR2 SYDVKM. CDR3 nucleotide sequence: TGTGCCAGCAGTTCCCCCTTAGCGTGGGAGGCTATGAATGAGCAGTTCTTC. Protein sequence: CASSSPLAWEAMNEQFF.

The rearrangement uses TRBV5-1 and TRBJ2-2; 9 bases map to TRBD2. This CDR3 comprises 17 residues. Unmatched junction bases numbered 7, after V lost 1 base and J lost 3 bases. CDR1 and CDR2 from the germline V gene are SGHRS and YFSETQ. The chain's CDR3 is CASSLISGSRYTGELFF. CDR3 bases: TGCGCCAGCAGCTTGATTAGCGGGAGTCGATACACCGGGGAGCTGTTTTTT. Variable domain in full (rest from reference TRBV5-1 and TRBJ2-2): KAGVTQTPRYLIKTRGQQVTLSCSPISGHRSVSWYQQTPGQGLQFLFEYFSETQRNKGNFPGRFSGRQFSNSRSEMNVSTLELGDSALYLCASSLISGSRYTGELFFGEGSRLTVL.

The V and J genes are TRBV5-6 and TRBJ2-7, with TRBD1 identical over 9 bases. Germline values: CDR1 SGHDT, CDR2 YYEEEE. Germline trimming cut 2 bases from V and 2 bases from J; bases unmatched to any gene: 2. The CDR3 runs to 14 residues. CDR3: CASSFWTGAYEQYF. The CDR3 nucleotides are TGTGCCAGCAGCTTTTGGACAGGGGCCTACGAGCAGTACTTC.

V gene TRBV15 combines with J gene TRBJ2-7; 8 nucleotides align to TRBD2. This CDR3 spans 15 amino acids. V dropped 0 bases and J dropped 3; count of bases not matched to a gene: 4. CDR1 is LNHNV and CDR2 is YYDKDF in the germline V gene (reference sequence). The CDR3 region is CATSREGAGGYEQYF. The CDR3 DNA follows: TGTGCCACCAGCAGAGAAGGGGCGGGAGGCTACGAGCAGTACTTC.

The chain has TRBV19 and TRBJ1-1; tentatively, D is TRBD1 (5 bases). V lost 4 bases to trimming and J lost 6 bases, with 15 bases between them. Germline V lookup: CDR1 LNHDA, CDR2 SQIVND (reference sequence). The CDR3 loop spans 14 amino acids. Written as DNA, the CDR3 is TGTGCCAGTAGTAGCCACCAGGGTGTCGCTGAAGCTTTCTTT. Amino acid sequence: CASSSHQGVAEAFF.

This clone showed up just once. This chain joins TRBV29-1 and TRBJ2-3; TRBD1 matches at 7 bases. The ends lost 6 bases at V and 1 base at J; junction bases unmatched: 4. CDR1 and CDR2 (germline): SQVTM, ANQGSEA. The CDR3 loop spans 13 amino acids. The CDR3 protein is CSVRGSGTDTQYF. CDR3 coding DNA: TGCAGCGTCAGGGGGTCAGGCACAGATACGCAGTATTTT.

CDR3 DNA: TGTGCCAGCAGCGCTGTGCGGGGGAGGGGCAATGAGCAGTTCTTC. It codes for CASSAVRGRGNEQFF. This chain uses TRBV9 with TRBJ2-1; 7 bases are a match to TRBD2. The trim removed 3 bases at V and 6 bases at J, leaving 9 bases unmatched. Germline CDR1 reads SGDLS; CDR2 reads YYNGEE. The CDR3 sequence is 15 residues long.

The rearrangement links TRBV7-2 to TRBJ2-7, with D maybe TRBD1 (5 bases). CDR3 length equals 12 residues. Germline V gives CDR1 SGHTA, CDR2 FQGNSA. V was shortened by 6 bases and J by 0 bases, with 6 bases between the two germline ends. Here the CDR3 DNA reads TGTGCCAGCAGGGACAACTCCTACGAGCAGTACTTC. Translating gives CASRDNSYEQYF. Full variable domain (rest looked up from reference TRBV7-2 and TRBJ2-7): GAGVSQSPSNKVTEKGKDVELRCDPISGHTALYWYRQSLGQGLEFLIYFQGNSAPDKSGLPSDRFSAERTGGSVSTLTIQRTQQEDSAVYLCASRDNSYEQYFGPGTRLTVT.

This sequence joins TRBV15 and TRBJ2-5, with D possibly TRBD2 on 6 matching bases. The V gene lost 10 bases and the J gene lost 2 bases, with 11 bases spanning the gap. CDR3 length: 12 residues. Germline V gene data show CDR1 as LNHNV and CDR2 as YYDKDF (reference sequence). CDR3: CASSGSQETQYF. For the CDR3, the DNA is TGTGCCAGTAGCGGTTCTCAAGAGACCCAGTACTTC.

The chain uses TRBV5-1 and TRBJ1-2; 8 nucleotides align to TRBD1. The V gene's germline CDR1 is SGHRS and CDR2 YFSETQ. V was clipped by 4 bases and J by 2 bases; unmatched bases: 7. CDR3 size: 15 residues. The CDR3 bases are TGCGCCAGCAGCCAAGGGACAGGCGACAACTATGGCTACACCTTC. It specifies CASSQGTGDNYGYTF.

The rearrangement joins TRBV29-1 to TRBJ1-1; 9 bases fit TRBD1. This CDR3 comprises 16 residues. V was clipped by 5 bases and J by 7 bases; unmatched bases: 17. Per the germline V gene, CDR1 is SQVTM and CDR2 is ANQGSEA. CDR3 in DNA: TGCAGCGTTACCCGACAGGGGGACCAGTTCGCTATTGAAGCTTTCTTT. Translated, it gives CSVTRQGDQFAIEAFF.

As for this clone: One end of the junction fails to match germline, which may point to a read error. The chain couples TRBV11-2 to TRBJ2-3, with D possibly TRBD2 on 7 matching bases. This CDR3 contains 17 residues. Germline assignment: CDR1 SGHAT and CDR2 FQNNGV. The CDR3 DNA sequence: TGTGCCACCAGCTTAGAAGGGGGGGGACGGCACACAGATACGCAGTATTTT. Protein: CATSLEGGGRHTDTQYF.

The chain combines TRBV10-3 with TRBJ2-1, with TRBD2 identical over 10 bases. The CDR3 covers 17 residues. Trimming removed 4 bases from V and 6 bases from J; junction bases left unmatched: 12. Germline V CDR1 and CDR2: ENHRY, SYGVKD. The chain's CDR3 is CAISGGGSSGSANEQFF. CDR3 nucleotide sequence: TGTGCCATCAGTGGCGGGGGGTCTAGCGGGAGTGCCAATGAGCAGTTCTTC.